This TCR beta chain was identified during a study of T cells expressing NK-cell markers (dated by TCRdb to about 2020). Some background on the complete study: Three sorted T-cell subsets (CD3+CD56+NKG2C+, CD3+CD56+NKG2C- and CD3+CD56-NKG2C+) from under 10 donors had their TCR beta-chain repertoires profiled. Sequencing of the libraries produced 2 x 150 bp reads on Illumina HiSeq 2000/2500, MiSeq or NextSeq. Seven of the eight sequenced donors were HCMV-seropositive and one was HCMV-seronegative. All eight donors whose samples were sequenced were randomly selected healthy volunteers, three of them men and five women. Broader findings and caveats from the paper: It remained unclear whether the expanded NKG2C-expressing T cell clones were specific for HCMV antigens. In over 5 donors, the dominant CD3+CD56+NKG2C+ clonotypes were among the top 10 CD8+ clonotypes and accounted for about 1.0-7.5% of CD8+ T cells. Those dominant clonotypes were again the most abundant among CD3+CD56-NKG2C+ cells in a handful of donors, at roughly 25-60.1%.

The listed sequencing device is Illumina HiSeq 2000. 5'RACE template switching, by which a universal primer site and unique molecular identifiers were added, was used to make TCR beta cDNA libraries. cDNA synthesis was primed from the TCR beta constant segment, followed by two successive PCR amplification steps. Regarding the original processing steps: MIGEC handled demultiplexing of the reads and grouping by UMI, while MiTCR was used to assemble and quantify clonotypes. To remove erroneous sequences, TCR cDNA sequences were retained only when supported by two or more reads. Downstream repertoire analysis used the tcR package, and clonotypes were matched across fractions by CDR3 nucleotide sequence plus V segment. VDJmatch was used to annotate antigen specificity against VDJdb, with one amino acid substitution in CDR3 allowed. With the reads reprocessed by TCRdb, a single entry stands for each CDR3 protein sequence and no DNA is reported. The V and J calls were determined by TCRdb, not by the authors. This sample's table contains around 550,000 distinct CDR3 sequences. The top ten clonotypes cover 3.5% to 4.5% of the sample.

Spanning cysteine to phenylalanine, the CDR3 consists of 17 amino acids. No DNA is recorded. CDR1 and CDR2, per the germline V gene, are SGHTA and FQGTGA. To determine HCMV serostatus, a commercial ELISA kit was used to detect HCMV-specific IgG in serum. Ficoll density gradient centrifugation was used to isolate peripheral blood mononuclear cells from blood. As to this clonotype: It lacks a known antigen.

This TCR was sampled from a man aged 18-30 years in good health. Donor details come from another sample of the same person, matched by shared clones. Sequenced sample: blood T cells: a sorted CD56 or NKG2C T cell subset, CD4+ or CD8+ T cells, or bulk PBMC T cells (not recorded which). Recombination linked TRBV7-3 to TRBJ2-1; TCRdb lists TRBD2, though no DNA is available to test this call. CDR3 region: CASSSSSGAGGNNEQFF.